This TCR beta chain was found in a study of vaccination and CD4 T cells after COVID-19. This clonotype has just a few counts. No antigen is known for it. Cultured CD4+ T cell DNA underwent sequencing with the Oncomine TCR Beta short-read assay. TCRdb re-called the PCR reads with MiXCR, one entry per CDR3 protein. Here the sample spans 8,000 to 10,000 distinct CDR3 sequences, more than 25% being singletons. Described treatment: approximately 10-day PBMC culture with coronavirus spike peptide pools or control peptides (ViraFEST assay). These CD4+ T cells came from an unexposed donor, sampled before the COVID-19 pandemic (2011-2018). The germline CDR1 and CDR2 sequences are MNHNS and SASEGT. Losses at the gene ends were 8 bases for V and 7 bases for J; bases not matched to a gene: 6. The CDR3 consists of 14 residues.

Sequenced sample: CD4+ T cells from blood, cultured in vitro. V usage is TRBV6-1 and J usage is TRBJ2-2; 11 nucleotides line up with TRBD2. The receptor's source is a human donor in good health. Here the CDR3 DNA reads TGTGCCAGCCGTAGCGGGGGGGCGATCGGGGAGCTGTTTTTT. Amino acids: CASRSGGAIGELFF.